Below are 25 T cell receptor beta chains sequenced from a single sample in a study of cytomegalovirus exposure and HLA in healthy donors. The PCR employed 60 Vbeta primers together with 13 Jbeta primers. The data were produced by immunoSEQ multiplex PCR, yet TCRdb's version contains in-frame clones alone and is incomplete. The sample carries about 260,000 clones, 80% to 90% recorded once. The sample comprised PBMCs. Receptor source: a woman aged 40 to 49 in good health and CMV-seropositive.

This chain connects TRBV7-8 to TRBJ1-3; D unresolved. This CDR3 is built from 13 residues. Trimming took off 2 bases at V and 4 bases at J, with 6 bases between the two ends. The V gene's germline CDR1 is SGHVS and CDR2 FQNEAQ. CDR3 sequence (DNA): TGTGCCAGCAGCTTAAAGCGGGGAAACACCATATATTTT. Its translation is CASSLKRGNTIYF.

This chain uses TRBV30 with TRBJ1-1, with a weak D call TRBD1 (5 bases). The V end lost 1 base, the J end lost 4 bases, and 13 bases lay between the germline ends. Germline V gene data show CDR1 as GTSNPN and CDR2 as SVGIG (reference sequence). The CDR3 covers 14 residues. Here the CDR3 reads CAWSGPGGGTEAFF. The CDR3 nucleotides are TGTGCCTGGAGTGGTCCGGGCGGGGGCACTGAAGCTTTCTTT.

This chain's CDR3 is CASSPDRGIGELFF. Written as DNA, the CDR3 is TGTGCCAGCAGCCCAGACCGGGGAATCGGGGAGCTGTTTTTT. J is TRBJ2-2 and V is TRBV7-9; D possibly corresponds to TRBD2 (5 bases). The CDR3 length is 14 residues. The V gene's germline CDR1 is SEHNR and CDR2 FQNEAQ (reference sequence). V lost 5 bases, J lost 7 bases, and 14 bases lay in between.

V usage is TRBV5-4 and J usage is TRBJ2-7; 12 positions match TRBD2. This CDR3 region has 15 residues. The V and J ends lost 4 bases and 1 base, in that order; junction bases with no gene match: 3. Germline V lookup: CDR1 SGHNT, CDR2 YYREEE (reference sequence). The CDR3 region has the DNA TGTGCCAGCAGCGTACTAGCGGGAGGTTCCTACGAGCAGTACTTC. Protein sequence: CASSVLAGGSYEQYF.

Here the CDR3 DNA reads TGCGCCAGCAGCTCCTTTATAGCGGGATCCTCCTACAATGAGCAGTTCTTC. The encoded protein is CASSSFIAGSSYNEQFF. This chain links TRBV5-1 with TRBJ2-1, with 8 bases identical to TRBD2. The CDR3 runs to 17 residues. V lost 3 bases, J lost 0 bases, and 8 bases stayed unmatched. CDR1 and CDR2 (germline): SGHRS, YFSETQ.

This clone was recorded a few times. The chain uses TRBV4-3 and TRBJ1-4, with 8 bases identical to TRBD1. This CDR3 is built from 17 residues. Per germline, CDR1 LGHNA and CDR2 YSLEER. V was clipped by 2 bases and J by 4 bases; unmatched bases: 9. CDR3 DNA: TGCGCCAGCAGCCAATGGACAGGGAGATCCATTAATGAAAAACTGTTTTTT. As protein: CASSQWTGRSINEKLFF.

The chain couples TRBV11-3 to TRBJ2-1; TRBD1 matches 10 bases. Germline-derived CDR1 and CDR2 are SGHNT and YENEEA. This CDR3 comprises 16 residues. The V segment lost 5 bases and the J segment 2 bases; nucleotides outside the gene matches: 6. The CDR3 DNA follows: TGTGCCAGCAGCACCCGGGACAGGGGTGCCTACAATGAGCAGTTCTTC. It codes for CASSTRDRGAYNEQFF.

V usage is TRBV30 and J usage is TRBJ1-6, with TRBD1 matching 8 bases. The germline gives CDR1 GTSNPN, CDR2 SVGIG (reference sequence). The ends lost 3 bases at V and 10 bases at J; junction bases unmatched: 11. The length of the CDR3 is 15 residues. The CDR3 nucleotides read TGTGCCTGGAGGAAGCCCGGGACAGGAGAGTCACCCCTCCACTTT. This encodes CAWRKPGTGESPLHF.

This chain links TRBV28 with TRBJ2-1, with TRBD1 identical over 8 bases. CDR1 and CDR2 (germline): MDHEN, SYDVKM. J lost 8 bases, V lost 3 bases, and 3 bases had no gene match. This CDR3 spans 13 amino acids. The CDR3 DNA follows: TGTGCCAGCAGTTTGACAGGGGTCCATGAGCAGTTCTTC. Amino acid sequence: CASSLTGVHEQFF.

This clone appeared a single time. The genes are TRBV12-5 and TRBJ2-1; 14 bases are shared with TRBD2. Germline-derived CDR1 and CDR2 are LGHNT and FRNRAP. The length of the CDR3 is 22 residues. J gave up 3 bases and V 0 bases, and 16 bases lay outside the gene matches. CDR3 in amino acids: CASGLVQVVGTSGRWGYNEQFF. The CDR3 DNA reads as TGTGCTAGTGGTTTGGTACAGGTGGTTGGGACTAGCGGGAGATGGGGCTACAATGAGCAGTTCTTC.

This clone has just a few counts. V gene TRBV7-9 combines with J gene TRBJ2-1, with 8 bases fitting TRBD2. The CDR3 runs 15 residues. The ends lost 5 bases at V and 2 bases at J; junction bases unmatched: 5. Germline V gene lookup returns CDR1 SEHNR and CDR2 FQNEAQ (reference sequence). The CDR3 bases are TGTGCCAGCAGCCCGGGGGGGCGGACCTACAATGAGCAGTTCTTC. This gives the protein CASSPGGRTYNEQFF.

V is TRBV7-9 and J is TRBJ1-2; 8 bases map to TRBD1. The germline V gene has CDR1 SEHNR and CDR2 FQNEAQ (reference sequence). Trimming took 8 bases from V and 6 from J; bases not matched to a gene: 14. The CDR3 length is 15 residues. The CDR3 nucleotides read TGTGCCAGCGTGAGGGAGGCGCAGGGGGCTGATGGCTACACCTTC. Translating gives CASVREAQGADGYTF.

This clone appeared a single time. CDR3 region: CASSQEEGPWDWNYGYTF. DNA of the CDR3: TGCGCCAGCAGCCAAGAAGAGGGACCGTGGGACTGGAACTATGGCTACACCTTC. This chain links TRBV4-1 with TRBJ1-2; weak D call: TRBD1 (5 bases). Trimming stripped 0 bases from V and 2 bases from J, with 19 bases between. Germline CDR1 and CDR2: MGHRA and YSYEKL. The CDR3 is made up of 18 amino acids.

The genes are TRBV4-1 and TRBJ2-7; 8 bases are a match to TRBD2. The CDR3 loop spans 20 amino acids. J lost 2 bases, V lost 0 bases, and 18 bases had no gene match. In germline, CDR1 is MGHRA, CDR2 YSYEKL. DNA of the CDR3: TGCGCCAGCAGCCAAGATTCAGCGATGGGACACGGGAGGGAGACCTACGAGCAGTACTTC. Translation gives CASSQDSAMGHGRETYEQYF.

The chain joins TRBV27 to TRBJ2-3, with TRBD1 as a possible D gene (6 bases). The CDR3 is 16 amino acids. Trimming took 7 bases from V and 2 from J, leaving 19 bases between them. CDR1 and CDR2 from the germline V gene are MNHEY and SMNVEV (reference sequence). CDR3 sequence: CASINRAGIFTDTQYF. The DNA of the CDR3 is TGTGCCAGCATTAACAGGGCAGGAATTTTCACAGATACGCAGTATTTT.

This clone has only one observation. This rearrangement joins TRBV4-1 to TRBJ1-2; D is unresolved. The CDR3 consists of 14 residues. Trimming left V 1 base short and J 0 bases short, with 6 bases between. Germline V gives CDR1 MGHRA, CDR2 YSYEKL. In DNA, the CDR3 is TGCGCCAGCAGCCAAGGAGGATCTAACTATGGCTACACCTTC. Translation: CASSQGGSNYGYTF.

The V call is TRBV28, the J call TRBJ2-2; 9 positions match TRBD1. In germline, CDR1 is MDHEN, CDR2 SYDVKM. J was trimmed by 7 bases and V by 6 bases; bases with no gene match: 12. The CDR3 has 16 residues. The CDR3 DNA reads TGTGCCAGCAGCAGCACTAGACAGGGGGAAGGCGGGGAGCTGTTTTTT. Translation gives CASSSTRQGEGGELFF.

The rearrangement links TRBV5-1 to TRBJ1-2, with 9 positions matching TRBD1. CDR1 is SGHRS, CDR2 YFSETQ, per germline. The CDR3 has 16 amino acids. V gave up 3 bases and J gave up 8 bases; unmatched junction bases: 14. The CDR3 is CASSSGQGTVLKGYTF. The CDR3, as DNA: TGCGCCAGCAGCTCGGGACAGGGTACAGTACTGAAGGGCTACACCTTC.

The chain has TRBV5-6 and TRBJ2-7; 10 bases agree with TRBD2. The CDR3 is made up of 15 amino acids. Germline CDR1 SGHDT, CDR2 YYEEEE. With V trimmed by 4 bases and J by 4 bases, 8 bases remained unmatched. The CDR3 DNA sequence: TGTGCCAGCAGCCACTCCGCTAGCGGGAGTTACGAGCAGTACTTC. It is translated as CASSHSASGSYEQYF.

This chain links TRBV27 with TRBJ2-1; D possibly corresponds to TRBD2 (6 bases). V lost 3 bases to trimming and J lost 0 bases, with 15 bases between them. The CDR3 extends over 17 amino acids. The germline V gene encodes CDR1 MNHEY and CDR2 SMNVEV (reference sequence). The CDR3 DNA reads as TGTGCCAGCAGTTTGACTAGTAGCGTTAGCTCCTACAATGAGCAGTTCTTC. It translates to CASSLTSSVSSYNEQFF.

This CDR3 reads CASSRSGQETQYF. CDR3 sequence (DNA): TGTGCCAGCAGCCGATCAGGACAAGAGACCCAGTACTTC. The chain has TRBV7-2 and TRBJ2-5; no reliable D call. The CDR3 covers 13 residues. V was trimmed by 5 bases and J by 2 bases, leaving 9 bases between them. CDR1 is SGHTA and CDR2 is FQGNSA in the germline V gene.

Only one count was recorded for this clone. J is TRBJ1-2 and V is TRBV29-1, with 8 bases that match TRBD1. The CDR3 totals 16 residues. Germline assignment: CDR1 SQVTM and CDR2 ANQGSEA. V gave up 3 bases and J gave up 7 bases; unmatched junction bases: 16. In DNA form, the CDR3 reads TGCAGCGTTGAGAAGGACAGGGCCTCCCAAGCTATTGGCTACACCTTC. This codes for CSVEKDRASQAIGYTF.

This rearrangement joins TRBV11-2 to TRBJ2-1; D possibly corresponds to TRBD2 (5 bases). The CDR3 length is 15 residues. The V and J ends lost 1 base and 7 bases respectively, with 14 bases between them. Germline lookup yields CDR1 SGHAT and CDR2 FQNNGV. CDR3: CASSLGGLVGNEQFF. The CDR3 DNA reads as TGTGCCAGCAGCTTAGGCGGGTTGGTGGGGAATGAGCAGTTCTTC.

The chain has TRBV30 and TRBJ2-4, with 8 bases identical to TRBD1. Germline CDR1 and CDR2: GTSNPN and SVGIG (reference sequence). The CDR3 has 17 residues. Germline trimming cut 0 bases from V and 0 bases from J; bases unmatched to any gene: 7. The CDR3 spells CAWSVSRQGLAKNIQYF. The CDR3 DNA reads TGTGCCTGGAGTGTATCCCGACAGGGGCTAGCCAAAAACATTCAGTACTTC. Full variable domain (missing parts from reference TRBV30 and TRBJ2-4): SQTIHQWPATLVQPVGSPLSLECTVEGTSNPNLYWYRQAAGRGLQLLFYSVGIGQISSEVPQNLSASRPQDRQFILSSKKLLLSDSGFYLCAWSVSRQGLAKNIQYFGAGTRLSVL.

CDR3 in DNA: TGTGCCAGCAGCTTGGAGGGGGACTCCTACAATGAGCAGTTCTTC. The encoded protein is CASSLEGDSYNEQFF. The chain recombines TRBV5-8 with TRBJ2-1; tentatively, D is TRBD1 (6 bases). The CDR3 length is 15 residues. The germline V gene encodes CDR1 SGHTS and CDR2 YDEGEE. The V end was cut by 0 bases, the J end by 0 bases, with 7 bases between.